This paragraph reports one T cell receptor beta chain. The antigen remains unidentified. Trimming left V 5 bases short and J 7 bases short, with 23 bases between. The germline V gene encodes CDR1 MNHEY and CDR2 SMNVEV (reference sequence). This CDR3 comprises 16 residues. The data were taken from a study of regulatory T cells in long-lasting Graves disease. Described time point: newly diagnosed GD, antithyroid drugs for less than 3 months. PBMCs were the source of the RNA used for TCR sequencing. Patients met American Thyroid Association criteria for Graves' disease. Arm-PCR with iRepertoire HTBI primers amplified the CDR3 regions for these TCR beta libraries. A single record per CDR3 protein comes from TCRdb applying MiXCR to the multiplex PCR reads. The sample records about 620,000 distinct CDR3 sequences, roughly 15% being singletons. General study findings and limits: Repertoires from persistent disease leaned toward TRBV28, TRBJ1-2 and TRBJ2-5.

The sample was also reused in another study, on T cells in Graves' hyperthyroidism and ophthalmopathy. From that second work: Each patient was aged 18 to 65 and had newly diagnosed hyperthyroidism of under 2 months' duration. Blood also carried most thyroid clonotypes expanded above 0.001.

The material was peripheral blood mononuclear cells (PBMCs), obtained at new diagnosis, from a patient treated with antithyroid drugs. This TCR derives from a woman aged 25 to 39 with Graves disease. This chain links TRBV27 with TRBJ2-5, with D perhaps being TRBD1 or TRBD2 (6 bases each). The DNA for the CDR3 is TGTGCCAGCAGTCCGAATCCGAGGGGGGCGAGGGGGACCCAGTACTTC. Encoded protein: CASSPNPRGARGTQYF.